This TCR beta chain was captured in a study of CD8+ T cells in alopecia areata. As the sequencing template, cDNA was produced by extracting RNA and reverse transcribing it. The repertoire was sequenced with immunoSEQ multiplex PCR; TCRdb's copy has only in-frame clones and lacks some. Of 120,000 to 150,000 clones in the sample, around 82% are singletons; the top ten hold approximately 25%. Trimming left V 5 bases short and J 2 bases short, with 10 bases between. Germline V lookup: CDR1 PRHDT, CDR2 FYEKMQ (reference sequence). The CDR3 extends over 13 amino acids. Treatment meaning: oral pan-JAK inhibitor, 5-10 mg twice daily.

This sequence was found in a human donor with alopecia areata. Sequencing was performed on CD8+ T cells sorted from blood, taken at week 4, from a patient treated with tofacitinib. This chain joins TRBV13 and TRBJ2-7, with a tentative D call TRBD2 (6 bases). The CDR3 sequence is CASSLSGTYEQYF. CDR3 nucleotide sequence: TGTGCCAGCAGCCTTAGCGGAACCTACGAGCAGTACTTC.